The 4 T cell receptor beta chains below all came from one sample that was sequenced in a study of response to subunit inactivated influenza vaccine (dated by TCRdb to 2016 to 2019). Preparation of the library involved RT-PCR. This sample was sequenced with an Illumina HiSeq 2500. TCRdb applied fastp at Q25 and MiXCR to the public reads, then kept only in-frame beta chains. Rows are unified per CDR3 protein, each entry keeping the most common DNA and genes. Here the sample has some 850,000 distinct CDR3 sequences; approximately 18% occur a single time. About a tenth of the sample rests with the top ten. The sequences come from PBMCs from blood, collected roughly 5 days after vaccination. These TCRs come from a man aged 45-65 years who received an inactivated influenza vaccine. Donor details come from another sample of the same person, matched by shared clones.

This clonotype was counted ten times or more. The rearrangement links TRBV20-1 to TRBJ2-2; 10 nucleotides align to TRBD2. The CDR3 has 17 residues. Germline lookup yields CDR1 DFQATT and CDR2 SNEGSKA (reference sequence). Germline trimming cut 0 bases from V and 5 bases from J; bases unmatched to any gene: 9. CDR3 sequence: CSARDFAAGGQTGELFF. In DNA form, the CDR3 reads TGCAGTGCTAGAGATTTTGCAGCGGGAGGGCAGACCGGGGAGCTGTTTTTT.

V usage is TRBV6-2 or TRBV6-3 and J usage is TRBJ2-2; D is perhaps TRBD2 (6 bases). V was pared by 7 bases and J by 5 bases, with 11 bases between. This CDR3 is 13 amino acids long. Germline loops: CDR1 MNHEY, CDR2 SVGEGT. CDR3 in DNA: TGTGCCAGCACGGGGGACTTAACCGGGGAGCTGTTTTTT. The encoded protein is CASTGDLTGELFF.

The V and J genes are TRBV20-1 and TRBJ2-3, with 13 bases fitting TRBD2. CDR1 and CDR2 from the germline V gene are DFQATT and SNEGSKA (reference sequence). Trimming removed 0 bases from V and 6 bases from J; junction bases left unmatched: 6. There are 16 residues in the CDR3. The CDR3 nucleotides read TGCAGTGCTAGAGACGGACTAGCGGGGGCCAGGGATACGCAGTATTTT. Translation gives CSARDGLAGARDTQYF.

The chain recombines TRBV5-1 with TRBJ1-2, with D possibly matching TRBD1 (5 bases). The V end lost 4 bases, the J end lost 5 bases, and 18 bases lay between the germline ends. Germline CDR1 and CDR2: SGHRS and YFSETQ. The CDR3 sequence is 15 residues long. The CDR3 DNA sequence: TGCGCCAGCAGCCGGACCGGGGCAGTAGAATATGGCTACACCTTC. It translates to CASSRTGAVEYGYTF.